These 5 T cell receptor beta chains were sequenced from one sample in a study of OX40 agonist ivuxolimab in advanced cancers. Repertoires were generated with immunoSEQ multiplex PCR, while TCRdb's copy carries only in-frame clones and drops some. The sample holds about 77,000 clones, about 84% seen once. Sequencing used CD4+ or CD8+ T cells sorted from blood, obtained in a trial of the OX40 agonist ivuxolimab. The receptors here all came from an adult with an advanced solid tumor such as melanoma, head and neck, liver or kidney cancer.

This sequence joins TRBV7-8 and TRBJ1-5; a possible D gene is TRBD1 (6 bases). Germline V CDR1 and CDR2: SGHVS, FQNEAQ. Trimming stripped 2 bases from V and 6 bases from J, with 20 bases between. There are 17 residues in the CDR3. The CDR3: CASSLTRRAGASQPQHF. The CDR3 DNA reads TGTGCCAGCAGCTTAACTCGGAGGGCAGGGGCGAGTCAGCCCCAGCATTTT.

This rearrangement joins TRBV15 to TRBJ1-4; tentatively, D is TRBD1 (6 bases). CDR1 LNHNV and CDR2 YYDKDF come from the germline V gene (reference sequence). The CDR3 runs to 18 residues. Between the trimmed V and J ends, which lost 0 bases and 6 bases, there was a span of 20 bases. The CDR3 reads CATSRDSSGGQRYEKLFF. CDR3 sequence (DNA): TGTGCCACCAGCAGAGATTCTAGTGGGGGCCAGAGGTATGAAAAACTGTTTTTT.

The chain uses TRBV2 and TRBJ1-1; tentative D call: TRBD1 (5 bases). The CDR3 spans 15 residues. Trimming stripped 2 bases from V and 2 bases from J, with 12 bases between. The germline CDR1 and CDR2 sequences are SNHLY and FYNNEI. This CDR3 is CASSESGGSNTEAFF. Written as DNA, the CDR3 is TGTGCCAGCAGTGAATCTGGGGGATCAAACACTGAAGCTTTCTTT.

The rearrangement links TRBV4-2 to TRBJ1-3, with a tentative D call TRBD1 (6 bases). V was cut by 5 bases and J by 0 bases, with 14 bases left in between. CDR1 and CDR2 (germline): LGHNA, YNFKEQ. The CDR3 is made up of 16 amino acids. CDR3 amino acids: CASSFGGPSSGNTIYF. The CDR3 nucleotides read TGTGCCAGCAGCTTCGGGGGGCCGAGCTCTGGAAACACCATATATTTT.

V usage is TRBV15 and J usage is TRBJ1-2; D is unclear. The CDR3 is made up of 15 amino acids. The germline V gene encodes CDR1 LNHNV and CDR2 YYDKDF (reference sequence). V was shortened by 0 bases and J by 4 bases, with 12 bases between the two germline ends. The CDR3, as DNA: TGTGCCACCAGCAGAGATCTGGAGTCTTCCTATGGCTACACCTTC. Translating it yields CATSRDLESSYGYTF.